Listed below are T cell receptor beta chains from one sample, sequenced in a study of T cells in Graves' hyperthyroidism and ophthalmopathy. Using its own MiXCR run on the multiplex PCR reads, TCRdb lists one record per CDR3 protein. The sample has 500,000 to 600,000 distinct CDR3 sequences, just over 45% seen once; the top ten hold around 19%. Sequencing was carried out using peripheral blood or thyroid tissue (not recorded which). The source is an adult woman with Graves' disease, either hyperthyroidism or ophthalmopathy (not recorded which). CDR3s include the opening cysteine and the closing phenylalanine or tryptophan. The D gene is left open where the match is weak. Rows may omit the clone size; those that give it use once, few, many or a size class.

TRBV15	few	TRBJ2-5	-	TGTGCCACTCAGACAGACCACCAAGAGACCCAGTACTTC	CATQTDHQETQYF
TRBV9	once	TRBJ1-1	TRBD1	TGTGCTAGGGACAGGGGGCATACTGAAGCTTTCTTT	CARDRGHTEAFF
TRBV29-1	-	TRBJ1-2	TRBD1	TGCAGCGTTAACCGGGACAGGGCGGGAGGCTACACCTTC	CSVNRDRAGGYTF
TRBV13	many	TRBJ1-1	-	TGTGCCAGCAGCTTAATGTTCCTCCAGAACACTGAAGCTTTCTTT	CASSLMFLQNTEAFF
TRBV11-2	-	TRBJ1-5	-	TGTGCCAGCAGCGGTAAGCGGGAGGTTCGGCTGGAGCATTTT	CASSGKREVRLEHF
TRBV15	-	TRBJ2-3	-	TGTGCCACCAGCAGAGACGTAAGCGCAGATACGCAGTATTTT	CATSRDVSADTQYF
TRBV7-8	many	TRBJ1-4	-	TGTGCCAGCAGCCCTACACAGGGAACACTGTTTTTT	CASSPTQGTLFF
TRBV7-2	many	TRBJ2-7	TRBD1	TGTGCCAGCAGCTCTCCGGGACAGAGAGGGTACGAGCAGTACTTC	CASSSPGQRGYEQYF
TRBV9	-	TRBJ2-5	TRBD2	TGTGCCAGCAGCGTACGGCTAGCGGGAGAAAAAGAGACCCAGTACTTC	CASSVRLAGEKETQYF
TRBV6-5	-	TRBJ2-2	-	TGTGCCAGCAGCCGGATGGGAGGAGGGGGTGGCACCGGGGAGCTGTTTTTT	CASSRMGGGGGTGELFF
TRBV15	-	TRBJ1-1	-	TGTGCCACCGGGGGGTTGGGGCTGGAAGCTTTCTTT	CATGGLGLEAFF
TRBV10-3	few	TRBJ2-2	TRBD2	TGTGCCATCAGTTCCCTAGCGGACACCGGGGAGCTGTTTTTT	CAISSLADTGELFF
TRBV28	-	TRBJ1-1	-	TGTGCAGCGAAGAGGCGATCGAACACTGAAGCTTTCTTT	CAAKRRSNTEAFF
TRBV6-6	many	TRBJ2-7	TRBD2	TGTGCCAGCAGTGGGACTAGCGGGATCGGCTACGAGCAGTACTTC	CASSGTSGIGYEQYF
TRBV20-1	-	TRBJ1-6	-	TGCAGTGCCGGGAGTAGTGATAATTCACCCCTCCACTTT	CSAGSSDNSPLHF
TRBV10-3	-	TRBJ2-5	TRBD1	TGTGCCACCGGCACCGGGACAGTCCAAGAGACCCAGTACTTC	CATGTGTVQETQYF
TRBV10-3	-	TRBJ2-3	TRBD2	TGTGCCATCAGTTACTCCAGGACTAGCGGAATCACAGATACGCAGTATTTT	CAISYSRTSGITDTQYF
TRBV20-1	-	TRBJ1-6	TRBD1	TGCAGTGCTGGTCAGGGACAGTTGGATTCACCCCTCCACTTT	CSAGQGQLDSPLHF
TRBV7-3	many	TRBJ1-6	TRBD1	TGTGCCAGCAGCTTCTACGGACAGGGGCGCTCACCCCTCCACTTT	CASSFYGQGRSPLHF
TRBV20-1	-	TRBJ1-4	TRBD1	TGCAGTGCCATCCGACAGGGGGAAAAACTGTTTTTT	CSAIRQGEKLFF
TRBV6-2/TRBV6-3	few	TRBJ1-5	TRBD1	TGTGCCAGCAGTCCCGGGACAGAGACCCAGCATTTT	CASSPGTETQHF
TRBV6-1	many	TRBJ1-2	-	TGTGCCAGCAGGGACACATCTAACTATGGCTACACCTTC	CASRDTSNYGYTF
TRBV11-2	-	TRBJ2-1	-	TGTGCCAGCAGCTTAGATGCCACGAGGATATCCTACAATGAGCAGTTCTTC	CASSLDATRISYNEQFF
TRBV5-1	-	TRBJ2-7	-	TGCGCCAGCAGCTTGGATCCTGGAGGGGGGGGCTACGAGCAGTACTTC	CASSLDPGGGGYEQYF
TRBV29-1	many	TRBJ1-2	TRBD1	TGCAGCGTTGCCAGACAGGGGGCAGTTGGCTACACCTTC	CSVARQGAVGYTF
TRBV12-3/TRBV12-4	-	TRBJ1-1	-	TGTGCCAGCAGTTCGGGGAACAGGGCTGCTTTCTTT	CASSSGNRAAFF
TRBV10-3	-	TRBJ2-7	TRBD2	TGTGCCATCAGTGAGTCCGGGACTAGCGGGTACGAGCAGTACTTC	CAISESGTSGYEQYF
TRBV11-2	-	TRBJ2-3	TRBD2	TGTGCCAGCAGCCCGCGGGAGGTCGGCACAGATACGCAGTATTTT	CASSPREVGTDTQYF
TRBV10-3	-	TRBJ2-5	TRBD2	TGTGCCATAAGTTTCGATCGTGGGGGGGGTTGGACCCAGTACTTC	CAISFDRGGGWTQYF
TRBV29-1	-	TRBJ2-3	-	TGCAGCGTTGAACTTGGAGATACGCAGTATTTT	CSVELGDTQYF
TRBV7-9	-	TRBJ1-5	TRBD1	TGTGCCAGCAGCTTATCCTCTACGGACAGGTTCAATCAGCCCCAGCATTTT	CASSLSSTDRFNQPQHF
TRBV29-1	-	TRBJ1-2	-	TGCAGCGTTAACCAGCCTGGCTACACCTTC	CSVNQPGYTF
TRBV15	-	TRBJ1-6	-	TGTGCCACCAGCAGACCGACAGGTTTAGACTCACCCCTCCACTTT	CATSRPTGLDSPLHF
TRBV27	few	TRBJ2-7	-	TGTGCCAGCAGACATATCGACAGCCCCGACGAGCAGTACTTC	CASRHIDSPDEQYF
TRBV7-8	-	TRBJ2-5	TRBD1	TGTGCCAGCAGCACAGGGGTAGCTCAAGAGACCCAGTACTTC	CASSTGVAQETQYF
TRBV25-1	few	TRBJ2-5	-	TGTGCCAGCAGTGAATGGGGGAGAGAGACCCAGTACTTC	CASSEWGRETQYF
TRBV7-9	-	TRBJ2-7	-	TGTGCCAGCAGCTATAATCAGTACTTC	CASSYNQYF
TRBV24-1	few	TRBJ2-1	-	TGTGCCACCGGATTAAATAGCGGAAATGAGCAGTTCTTC	CATGLNSGNEQFF
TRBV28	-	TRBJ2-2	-	TGTGCCAGCAGTTATCTCAGGGCAATAGATACCGGGGAGCTGTTTTTT	CASSYLRAIDTGELFF
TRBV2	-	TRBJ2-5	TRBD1	TGTGCCAGCAGTCAACAGGGACAGGGGGCACGAGAGACCCAGTACTTC	CASSQQGQGARETQYF
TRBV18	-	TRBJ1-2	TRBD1	TGTGCCAGCTCAGCGGACAGGGGTGGTTACTATGGCTACACCTTC	CASSADRGGYYGYTF
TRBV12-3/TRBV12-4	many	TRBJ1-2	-	TGTGCCAGCAGTTCCCCCGGGCCGAACTATGGCTACACCTTC	CASSSPGPNYGYTF
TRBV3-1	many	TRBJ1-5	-	TGTGCCAGCGCCGGGGGGAATTGGCAGCCCCAGCATTTT	CASAGGNWQPQHF
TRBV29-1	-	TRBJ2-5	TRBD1	TGCAGCGTAGAGGGGGCCGGGGAGCTCCGGGCAGGGCGGGAAGAGACCCAGTACTTC	CSVEGAGELRAGREETQYF
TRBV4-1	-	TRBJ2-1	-	TGCGCCAGCACAGGACCCCTCAGAGGGAATGAGCAGTTCTTC	CASTGPLRGNEQFF
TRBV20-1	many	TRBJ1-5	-	TGCAGTGCTAGAGTTGGGAGGGATCAGCCCCAGCATTTT	CSARVGRDQPQHF